This T cell receptor beta chain emerged from a study of cytomegalovirus exposure and HLA in healthy donors. Study outcomes and limitations: According to a later analysis, TCR clusters from the first cohort tended to co-occur in the 100 to 150 validation repertoires.

As concerns this clone: Its cognate antigen is unknown.

Here immunoSEQ multiplex PCR was the method, and the copy in TCRdb shows in-frame clones only, minus some. The sample lists tens of thousands of clones; approximately 93% were seen once. This CDR3 is built from 17 residues. Trimming took 3 bases from V and 8 from J, leaving 22 bases between them. The V gene's germline CDR1 is LNHDA and CDR2 SQIVND (reference sequence). This chain connects TRBV19 to TRBJ1-4; a possible D gene is TRBD1 (6 bases). The sample taken for sequencing was PBMCs. The receptor's source is a man younger than 35 in good health and CMV-seropositive. CDR3 region: CASSISLRGRGEEKLFF. The CDR3 region has the DNA TGTGCCAGTAGTATTTCGTTAAGGGGGAGGGGTGAAGAAAAACTGTTTTTT.